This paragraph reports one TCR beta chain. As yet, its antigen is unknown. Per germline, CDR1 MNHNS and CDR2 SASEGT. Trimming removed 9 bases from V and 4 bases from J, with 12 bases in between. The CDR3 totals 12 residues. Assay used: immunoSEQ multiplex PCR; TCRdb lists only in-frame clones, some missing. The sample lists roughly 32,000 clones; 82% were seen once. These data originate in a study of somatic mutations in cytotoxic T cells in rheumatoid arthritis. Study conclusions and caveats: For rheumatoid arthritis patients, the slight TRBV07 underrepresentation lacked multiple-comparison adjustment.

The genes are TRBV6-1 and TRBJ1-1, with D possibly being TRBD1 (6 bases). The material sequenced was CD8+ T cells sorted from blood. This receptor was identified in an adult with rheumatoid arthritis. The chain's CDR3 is CASNRVITEAFF. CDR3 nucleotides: TGTGCCAGTAACAGGGTGATCACTGAAGCTTTCTTT.